The clone carrying this T cell receptor (beta chain) came up many times. All patients reached thyroid surgery having received no treatment beforehand. This sample was included in a study of metastatic and nonmetastatic thyroid tumors. TCRdb re-clonotyped the PCR reads via MiXCR. The sample has around 34,000 clones; around 15% are singletons. V was shortened by 4 bases and J by 5 bases, with 18 bases between the two germline ends. This CDR3 has 15 amino acids. Per germline, CDR1 SGDLS and CDR2 YYNGEE. The chain couples TRBV9 to TRBJ2-5; D may match TRBD1 or TRBD2 (6 bases each). The specimen sequenced was blood. The source of this sequence is a female donor with papillary thyroid cancer or a benign thyroid nodule (not recorded which). Some clones in this sample may be carry-over from other donors' samples. The CDR3: CASSPQEGVGETQYF. The CDR3 region has the DNA TGTGCCAGCAGCCCCCAGGAGGGGGTGGGGGAGACCCAGTACTTC.